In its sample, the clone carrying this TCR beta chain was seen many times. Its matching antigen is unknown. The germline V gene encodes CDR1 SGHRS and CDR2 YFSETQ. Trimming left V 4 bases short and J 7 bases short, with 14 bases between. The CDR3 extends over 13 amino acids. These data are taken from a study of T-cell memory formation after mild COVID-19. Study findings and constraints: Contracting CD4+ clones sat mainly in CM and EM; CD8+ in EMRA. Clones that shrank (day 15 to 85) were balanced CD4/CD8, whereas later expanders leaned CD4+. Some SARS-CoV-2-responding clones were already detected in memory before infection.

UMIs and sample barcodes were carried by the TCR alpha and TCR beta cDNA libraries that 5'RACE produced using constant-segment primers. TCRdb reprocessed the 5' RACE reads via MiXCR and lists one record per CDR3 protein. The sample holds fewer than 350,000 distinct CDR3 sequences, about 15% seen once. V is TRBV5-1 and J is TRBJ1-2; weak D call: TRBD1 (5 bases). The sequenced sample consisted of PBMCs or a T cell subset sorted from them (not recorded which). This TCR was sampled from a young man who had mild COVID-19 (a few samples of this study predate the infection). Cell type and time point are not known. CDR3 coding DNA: TGCGCCAGCAGCCAAGGGACGGTAGTTGGCTACACCTTC. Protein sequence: CASSQGTVVGYTF. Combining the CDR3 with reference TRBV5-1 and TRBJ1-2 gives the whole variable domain KAGVTQTPRYLIKTRGQQVTLSCSPISGHRSVSWYQQTPGQGLQFLFEYFSETQRNKGNFPGRFSGRQFSNSRSEMNVSTLELGDSALYLCASSQGTVVGYTFGSGTRLTVV.